This T cell receptor beta chain was recorded in a study of cytomegalovirus exposure and HLA in healthy donors. Study details: Early release data held 85 million to 95 million unique TCRs from HLA-typed donors. The study's findings and limits: Follow-up analysis later connected one missense variant in DCLRE1C with trimming of TCR beta V- and J-genes.

Of note for this clone: Its antigen remains unknown.

The PCR was carried out with 60 Vbeta primers and 13 Jbeta primers. Assay: immunoSEQ multiplex PCR; the TCRdb copy retains only in-frame clones and omits some. The sample has around 100,000 clones; 74% are singletons. The receptor was derived from a man aged 50 to 60 in good health and CMV-seropositive. Sequenced input: PBMCs.

The CDR3 reads CASSQVPGGYNEQFF. DNA for the CDR3: TGCGCCAGCAGCCAAGTGCCGGGGGGGTACAATGAGCAGTTCTTC. This chain joins TRBV4-1 and TRBJ2-1, with TRBD2 identical over 8 bases. The CDR3 contains 15 residues. J was trimmed by 4 bases and V by 1 base; bases with no gene match: 3. CDR1 MGHRA and CDR2 YSYEKL come from the germline V gene.